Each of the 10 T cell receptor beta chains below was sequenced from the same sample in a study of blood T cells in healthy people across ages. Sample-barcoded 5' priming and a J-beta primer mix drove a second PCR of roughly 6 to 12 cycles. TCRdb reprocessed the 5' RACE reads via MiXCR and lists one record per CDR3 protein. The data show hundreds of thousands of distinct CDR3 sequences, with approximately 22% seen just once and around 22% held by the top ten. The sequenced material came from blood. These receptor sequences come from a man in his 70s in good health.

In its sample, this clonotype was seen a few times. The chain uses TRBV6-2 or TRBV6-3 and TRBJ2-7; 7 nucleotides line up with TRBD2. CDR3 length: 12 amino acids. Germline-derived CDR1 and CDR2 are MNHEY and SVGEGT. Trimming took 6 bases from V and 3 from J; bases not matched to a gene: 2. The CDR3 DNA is TGTGCCAGCAGCCCGGGGGGCTACGAGCAGTACGTC. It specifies CASSPGGYEQYV.

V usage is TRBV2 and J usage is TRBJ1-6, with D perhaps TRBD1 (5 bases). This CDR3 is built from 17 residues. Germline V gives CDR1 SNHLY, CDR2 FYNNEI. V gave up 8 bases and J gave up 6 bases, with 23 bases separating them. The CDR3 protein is CASSRGSSRGPNSPLHF. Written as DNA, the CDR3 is TGTGCCAGCTCCCGAGGCTCTTCCCGGGGCCCTAATTCACCCCTCCACTTT.

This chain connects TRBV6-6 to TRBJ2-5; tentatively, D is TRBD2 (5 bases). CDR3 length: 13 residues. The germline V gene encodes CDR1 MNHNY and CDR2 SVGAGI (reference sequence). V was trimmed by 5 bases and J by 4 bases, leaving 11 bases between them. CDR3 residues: CASSRPEGETQYF. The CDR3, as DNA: TGTGCCAGCAGTAGACCTGAGGGAGAGACCCAGTACTTC.

The CDR3 nucleotides are TGTGCCAGCAGCCTGGCACGGGACAGGGCTGTTGAAGCTTTCTTT. Its protein product is CASSLARDRAVEAFF. V usage is TRBV7-2 and J usage is TRBJ1-1, with TRBD1 matching over 9 bases. The CDR3 spans 15 residues. Germline lookup yields CDR1 SGHTA and CDR2 FQGNSA. V lost 5 bases, J lost 7 bases, and 11 bases stayed unmatched. The whole variable domain, filled in from reference TRBV7-2 and TRBJ1-1, reads GAGVSQSPSNKVTEKGKDVELRCDPISGHTALYWYRQSLGQGLEFLIYFQGNSAPDKSGLPSDRFSAERTGGSVSTLTIQRTQQEDSAVYLCASSLARDRAVEAFFGQGTRLTVV.

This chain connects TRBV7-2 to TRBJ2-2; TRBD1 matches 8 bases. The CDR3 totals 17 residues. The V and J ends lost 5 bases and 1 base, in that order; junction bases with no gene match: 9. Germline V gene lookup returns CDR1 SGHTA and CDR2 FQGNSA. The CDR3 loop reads CASSQRAGGRNTGELFF. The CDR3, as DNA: TGTGCCAGCAGCCAAAGGGCAGGGGGCCGGAACACCGGGGAGCTGTTTTTT.

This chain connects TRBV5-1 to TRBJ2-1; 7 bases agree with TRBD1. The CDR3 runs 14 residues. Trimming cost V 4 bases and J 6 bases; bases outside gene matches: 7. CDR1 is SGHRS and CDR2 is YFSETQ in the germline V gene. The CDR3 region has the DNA TGCGCCAGCAGCAAACAGGGGACGGGCAATGAGCAGTTCTTC. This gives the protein CASSKQGTGNEQFF.

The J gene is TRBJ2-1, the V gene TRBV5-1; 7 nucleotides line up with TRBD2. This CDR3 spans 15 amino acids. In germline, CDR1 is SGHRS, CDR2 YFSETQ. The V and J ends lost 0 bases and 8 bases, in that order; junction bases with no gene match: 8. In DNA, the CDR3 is TGCGCCAGCAGCTTGGCGGGGGGATATGGTGATGAGCAGTTCTTC. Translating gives CASSLAGGYGDEQFF.

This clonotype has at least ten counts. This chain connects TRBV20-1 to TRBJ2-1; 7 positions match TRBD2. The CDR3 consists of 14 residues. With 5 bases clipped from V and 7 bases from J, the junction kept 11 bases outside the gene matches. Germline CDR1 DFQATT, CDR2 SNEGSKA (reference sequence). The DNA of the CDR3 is TGCAGTGCTCGCGTGGGAGCGGGGATTAATGAGCAGTTCTTC. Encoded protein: CSARVGAGINEQFF.

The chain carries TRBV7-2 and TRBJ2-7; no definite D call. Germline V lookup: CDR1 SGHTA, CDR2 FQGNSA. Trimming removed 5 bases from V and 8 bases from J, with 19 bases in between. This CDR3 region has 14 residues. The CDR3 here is CASSAATGERKQYF. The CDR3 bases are TGTGCCAGCAGCGCCGCGACTGGGGAACGGAAGCAGTACTTC.

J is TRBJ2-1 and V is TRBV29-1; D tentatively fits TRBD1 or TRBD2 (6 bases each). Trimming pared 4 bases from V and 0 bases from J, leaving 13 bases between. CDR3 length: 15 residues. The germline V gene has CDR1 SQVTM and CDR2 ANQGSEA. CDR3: CSVGRGPSSYNEQFF. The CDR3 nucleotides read TGCAGCGTTGGACGGGGGCCGAGCTCCTACAATGAGCAGTTCTTC.